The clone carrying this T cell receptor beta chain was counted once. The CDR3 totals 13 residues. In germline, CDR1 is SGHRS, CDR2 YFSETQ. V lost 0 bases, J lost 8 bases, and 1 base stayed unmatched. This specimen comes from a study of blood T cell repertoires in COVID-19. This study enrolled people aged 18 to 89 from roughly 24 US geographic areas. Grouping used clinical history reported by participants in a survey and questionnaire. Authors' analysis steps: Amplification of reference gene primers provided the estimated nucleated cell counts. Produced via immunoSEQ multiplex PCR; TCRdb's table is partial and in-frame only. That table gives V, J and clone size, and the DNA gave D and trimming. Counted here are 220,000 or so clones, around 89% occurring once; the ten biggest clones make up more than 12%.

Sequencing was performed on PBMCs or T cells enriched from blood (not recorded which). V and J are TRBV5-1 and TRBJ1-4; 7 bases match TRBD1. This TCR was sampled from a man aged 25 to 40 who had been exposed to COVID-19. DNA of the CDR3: TGCGCCAGCAGCTTGGGACAGGGAGAAAAACTGTTTTTT. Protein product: CASSLGQGEKLFF.